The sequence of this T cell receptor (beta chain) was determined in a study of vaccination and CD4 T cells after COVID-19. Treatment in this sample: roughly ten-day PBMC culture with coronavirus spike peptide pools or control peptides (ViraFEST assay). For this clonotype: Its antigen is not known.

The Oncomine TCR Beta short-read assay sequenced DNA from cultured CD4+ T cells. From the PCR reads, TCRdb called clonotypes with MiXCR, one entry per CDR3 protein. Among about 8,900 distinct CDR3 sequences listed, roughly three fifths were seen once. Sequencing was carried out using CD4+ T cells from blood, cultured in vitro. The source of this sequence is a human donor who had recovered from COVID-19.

For the CDR3, the DNA is TGTGCCAGCGCCTACCGGGGACAGGGGGCTCCAAATAATTCACCCCTCCACTTT. Protein: CASAYRGQGAPNNSPLHF. The chain has TRBV6-1 and TRBJ1-6; the match to TRBD1 covers 12 bases. V dropped 8 bases and J dropped 5; count of bases not matched to a gene: 13. The germline V gene encodes CDR1 MNHNS and CDR2 SASEGT. The CDR3 totals 18 residues.